The rows below give T cell receptor beta chains drawn from one sample of a study of OX40 agonist ivuxolimab in advanced cancers. This table comes from immunoSEQ multiplex PCR, and its TCRdb copy is limited to in-frame clones, with some not included. The sample lists 90,000 to 120,000 clones, 75% to 95% occurring once. The source was CD4+ or CD8+ T cells sorted from blood, collected in a trial of the OX40 agonist ivuxolimab. These receptor sequences come from an adult with an advanced solid tumor such as melanoma, head and neck, liver or kidney cancer. Both conserved end residues are part of each CDR3. The D gene is left open where the match is weak.

V,J,D,CDR3
TRBV18,TRBJ2-5,NA,CASSPQETQYF
TRBV13,TRBJ1-2,NA,CASSLRGVYGYTF
TRBV9,TRBJ2-7,NA,CASSVEGTLDYEQYF
TRBV7-9,TRBJ2-1,NA,CASRSAYNEQFF
TRBV30,TRBJ2-2,NA,CAWRWQTAQNTGELFF
TRBV30,TRBJ2-5,NA,CAWSVHEAETQYF
TRBV27,TRBJ2-2,TRBD1,CASSSPGTGSFYAGELFF
TRBV5-5,TRBJ2-1,NA,CASSRVGSSYNEQFF
TRBV30,TRBJ1-1,NA,CAWSSNWGEAFF
TRBV6-1,TRBJ2-1,NA,CASSEALPFSSYNEQFF
TRBV7-2,TRBJ2-5,NA,CASSFGPHLETQYF
TRBV11-3,TRBJ2-7,TRBD2,CASSHASGSVEQYF
TRBV5-4,TRBJ1-2,NA,CASSRPIDPPSSYGYTF
TRBV27,TRBJ1-2,TRBD1,CASSHRQGNYYGYTF
TRBV18,TRBJ2-1,TRBD2,CASSRLAGKNEQFF
TRBV5-3,TRBJ2-1,NA,CARRVGSYCIVNEQFF
TRBV19,TRBJ1-2,NA,CASSIMGDYGYTF
TRBV19,TRBJ2-7,TRBD1,CASSDRDRASYEQYF
TRBV2,TRBJ2-5,TRBD1,CASNRDRGEKTQYF
TRBV5-1,TRBJ1-1,NA,CASSWGWQGMNTEAFF
TRBV6-1,TRBJ1-1,NA,CASKIDTEAFF
TRBV10-3,TRBJ2-3,TRBD2,CAIMGLAGNTDTQYF
TRBV11-3,TRBJ2-2,NA,CASRANTGELFF
TRBV5-6,TRBJ2-3,TRBD1,CASSAGQGTDTQYF
TRBV15,TRBJ2-7,NA,CATSRTRDTTYEQYF
TRBV7-2,TRBJ1-3,NA,CASSPPPGHGNTIYF
TRBV19,TRBJ1-1,NA,CASSIAPRGMNTEAFF
TRBV18,TRBJ2-7,NA,CASSQQGHQYF
TRBV11-2,TRBJ2-1,NA,CASSSGLNEQFF
TRBV6-1,TRBJ2-2,NA,CASTIGTLPPGELFF
TRBV30,NA,TRBD1,CAWRPKRGQGANEQYF
TRBV6-5,TRBJ1-5,NA,CASSHTFSNQPQHF
TRBV6-5,TRBJ1-2,TRBD1,CASRGTGFNYGYTF
TRBV6-5,TRBJ2-7,NA,CASSYNSYEQYF
TRBV14,TRBJ2-7,TRBD2,CASSPLTGGPYEQYF
TRBV18,TRBJ1-2,NA,CASSPPWTPGGGYTF
TRBV20-1,TRBJ2-7,NA,CTPQGLREYF
TRBV5-1,TRBJ1-1,NA,CASSLGTATEAFF
TRBV2,TRBJ1-2,NA,CASSGGGGGAGGYTF
TRBV9,TRBJ2-5,TRBD2,CASSYRLAGASETQYF
TRBV5-6,TRBJ2-3,NA,CASSLGPDTDTQYF
TRBV5-4,TRBJ2-7,TRBD2,CASSPPLASGVGEQYF
TRBV5-6,TRBJ2-1,NA,CASSPGLSSYNEQFF
TRBV20-1,TRBJ2-1,NA,CSARDQHEQFF
TRBV6-4,TRBJ2-2,TRBD2,CASSSPRTSGGARGTGELFF
TRBV7-2,TRBJ2-4,NA,CASSFWRAENIQYF
TRBV11-3,TRBJ2-2,TRBD1,CASSLLGTGGGTGELFF
TRBV9,TRBJ1-4,TRBD1,CASSVMTGGNEKLFF
TRBV9,TRBJ2-7,TRBD1,CASSVQDRGLYEQYF
TRBV7-3,TRBJ1-1,TRBD1,CASSTGTEEAFF
TRBV7-9,TRBJ2-7,TRBD1,CASSAGQGNEQYF
TRBV6-5,TRBJ2-7,NA,CASSYGGQSTEQYF
TRBV9,TRBJ1-2,NA,CASSSQIDRPMGYTF
TRBV10-2,TRBJ1-3,TRBD1,CASQDRTAGNTIYF
TRBV7-2,TRBJ1-4,TRBD1,CASSFPGQGDPTNEKLFF
TRBV30,TRBJ1-4,NA,CAWQQTTTNEKLFF
TRBV5-1,TRBJ1-6,NA,CASSPGGAGSPLHF
TRBV6-5,TRBJ1-1,TRBD1,CASLGQGPSEAFF
TRBV19,TRBJ2-5,TRBD1,CASSIGRDRGYLETQYF